This T cell receptor beta chain was found in a study of blood T cells in healthy people across ages (dated by TCRdb to the mid-2010s). Regarding the study in general: In model experiments, roughly one uniquely barcoded TCR beta cDNA molecule per two T cells was captured by template switching. The donors were divided into four age groups: young (average around 17 years), middle-aged (about 39), aged (about 62) and long-lived (around 87). Two additional independent replicas of 1 million unique cDNA reads from the same blood draw were analyzed for two donors (one aged 18 to 29 and one aged 80 or older). Donors of different ages were randomly distributed across sequencing lanes to avoid experimental bias. To track age-related changes in TCR beta repertoire diversity, the study relied on deep sequencing normalized with unique cDNA molecular identifiers.

On this clonotype: Its specific antigen is unknown. Within one base of it there is no much larger clone, and no base qualities were kept.

Germline trimming amounts to 5 bases on V and 5 bases on J, with 3 as the count of junction bases outside the gene matches. Counted from cysteine to phenylalanine, this CDR3 has 14 amino acids. Solely the CDR3 DNA is kept, with 42 bases framed from the first base. The germline V gene (reference sequence) sets CDR1 to MNHNY and CDR2 to SVGAGI. Broader findings and caveats from the paper: Compared with the aged group, more naive CD4+ T cells, fewer expanded clones and increased TCR diversity were shown by the long-lived group, suggesting age selection. Observed TCR beta diversity per million T cells fell roughly linearly with age, and a significant reduction was already apparent by age about 38. Because the CMV infection status of the donors was unknown, age-related changes in expanded clonotypes may potentially have been confounded. Because profiling used bulk unsorted PBMCs, naive and antigen-experienced compartments could not be compared conclusively. Estimates of total diversity based on one million sequenced T cells were regarded as lower bounds and as underestimates. A strong correlation was found between observed TCR beta diversity and the percentage of naive T cells measured by flow cytometry.

Library generation was performed with 5' RACE. TCRdb records Illumina HiSeq 2500 as the sequencer. A second PCR of 7 to 11 cycles was run with a J-beta primer mix and a sample-barcoded 5' primer. Each TCR beta cDNA molecule received a unique molecular identifier from a template-switch 5' adaptor carrying 12 random nucleotides. Each sample yielded at least 3 million CDR3-containing paired-end reads. First-strand cDNA synthesis was performed from all RNA using the Mint cDNA synthesis kit, with priming by a TRBC-specific oligonucleotide. After uracil-DNA glycosylase treatment, a first 18-cycle PCR used universal primers M1SS and BC2_uni_R on all cDNA. The paper's processing steps were these. For normalization, 1 million high-quality reads, each with a distinct molecular identifier, were randomly selected from each sample. Instead of being binned into consensus sequences, reads with shared molecular identifiers were discarded. MiTCR, with a Q25 quality threshold and the strictest error-elimination algorithm, was used for CDR3 identification, clonotype clustering and error correction. A nonparametric unseen species model with Euler transformation was used to estimate a lower bound on total TCR beta diversity. TCRdb handled the public reads itself, with Q25 trimming in fastp and clone calling in MiXCR, and kept productive beta chains. Every entry covers one CDR3 protein and lists the most common genes and DNA from its rows. TCRdb's processing, not the authors', yielded these V and J calls. In all, the sample holds around 1,700,000 distinct CDR3 sequences, and about 28% of those were seen once. Roughly 8.2% of the sample rests with the top ten.

The donors were 40 or so Caucasian individuals from Russia, aged roughly 6 to 100 years, who were systemically healthy. About 9.1 milliliters of peripheral blood were collected from each donor into EDTA-treated Vacutainer tubes. Ficoll-Paque density-gradient centrifugation was used to isolate PBMCs, with at least 7 million per sample. Trizol reagent was used to extract total RNA from the PBMCs, yielding at least 6 micrograms per sample. The percentages of naive CD45RAhigh/CD27high T cells were determined by flow cytometry on a PBMC aliquot from every donor. The sequence derives from a woman between 25 and 40 years old in good health. The rearrangement joined TRBV6-6 to TRBJ1-5; 10 bases in the junction line up with TRBD1. The sample was blood. The nucleotides read TGTGCCAGCAGTCGACAGGGGGCCTATCAGCCCCAGCATTTT. Its protein reads: CASSRQGAYQPQHF.